The present TCR beta chain was sequenced within a study of radiation and T cells in renal cell carcinoma. Profiling relied on immunoSEQ multiplex PCR, and the TCRdb table lists in-frame clones only, not all of them. The table includes some 100,000 clones, approximately 82% detected once. Time point defined: blood 4 weeks post-SBRT, at nephrectomy. This sample's treatment: 15 Gy SBRT to primary tumor, nephrectomy 4 weeks later. Per germline, CDR1 MNHEY and CDR2 SMNVEV (reference sequence). V was trimmed by 2 bases and J by 5 bases, leaving 15 bases between them. This CDR3 has 15 amino acids. This specimen was blood, taken from a patient whose treatment included radiotherapy and nephrectomy. The source is a man aged 55 to 69 with renal cell carcinoma. This chain connects TRBV27 to TRBJ1-1, with TRBD1 as a possible D gene (5 bases). As DNA, the CDR3 is TGTGCCAGCAGTTTAATGGACACTCGAACGACTGAAGCTTTCTTT. It encodes CASSLMDTRTTEAFF.